These 4 T cell receptor beta chains came from one sample sequenced in a study of T cell responses to AZD1222 COVID-19 vaccine. Measured with immunoSEQ multiplex PCR; TCRdb has only the in-frame clones, and not every one. The table has about 150,000 clones, approximately 92% seen once. Specimen: peripheral blood, collected 28 days after the second AZD1222 dose. The origin of the receptors is an adult who received the AZD1222 COVID-19 vaccine.

This clone occurred once. The genes are TRBV4-1 and TRBJ1-2; 7 bases match TRBD1. CDR1 and CDR2 from the germline V gene are MGHRA and YSYEKL. CDR3 length: 13 residues. With V trimmed by 1 base and J by 6 bases, 2 bases remained unmatched. The CDR3 bases are TGCGCCAGCAGCCAAGCCAGGGGGGATGGCTACACCTTC. It is translated as CASSQARGDGYTF.

The chain has TRBV14 and TRBJ2-2; 13 nucleotides agree with TRBD2. V dropped 3 bases and J dropped 6; count of bases not matched to a gene: 7. Per the germline V gene, CDR1 is SGHDN and CDR2 is FVKESK. The CDR3 loop spans 17 amino acids. The DNA of the CDR3 is TGTGCCAGCAGCCACCCTGGACTAGCGGGAGCGTCCGGGGAGCTGTTTTTT. It specifies CASSHPGLAGASGELFF. Using reference TRBV14 and TRBJ2-2 for the parts outside the CDR3, the full variable domain is EAGVTQFPSHSVIEKGQTVTLRCDPISGHDNLYWYRRVMGKEIKFLLHFVKESKQDESGMPNNRFLAERTGGTYSTLKVQPAELEDSGVYFCASSHPGLAGASGELFFGEGSRLTVL.

The rearrangement links TRBV4-2 to TRBJ1-5; D is possibly TRBD1 (5 bases). The CDR3 loop spans 15 amino acids. Germline CDR1 reads LGHNA; CDR2 reads YNFKEQ. With 0 bases removed from V and 5 bases from J, the gap between germline ends came to 11 bases. The CDR3 sequence: CASSQDKRGDQPQHF. CDR3 sequence (DNA): TGTGCCAGCAGCCAAGATAAACGGGGGGATCAGCCCCAGCATTTT.

The genes are TRBV10-2 and TRBJ1-4; D gene ambiguous. Per the germline V gene, CDR1 is WSHSY and CDR2 is SAAADI. The CDR3 extends over 12 amino acids. The V end was cut by 3 bases, the J end by 8 bases, with 7 bases between. The CDR3, as DNA: TGCGCCAGCAGTGATGGAGGGGAAAAACTGTTTTTT. Its protein is CASSDGGEKLFF.